The 26 T cell receptor beta chains given below trace back to one sample, sequenced in a study of cytomegalovirus exposure and HLA in healthy donors. The assay was immunoSEQ multiplex PCR, and TCRdb's table has in-frame clones only and misses some. The sample consists of roughly 82,000 clones, around 92% of them appearing once. Material for sequencing was PBMCs. The receptors were sampled from a man younger than 35 in good health and CMV-seronegative.

This chain joins TRBV7-2 and TRBJ2-7; 12 bases map to TRBD1. This CDR3 contains 15 residues. V trimming: 5 bases; J trimming: 5 bases; junction bases outside the gene matches: 7. The germline V gene has CDR1 SGHTA and CDR2 FQGNSA. The CDR3 reads CASSRAGTGGHEQYF. The DNA of the CDR3 is TGTGCCAGCAGCCGCGCCGGGACAGGGGGCCACGAGCAGTACTTC.

The chain combines TRBV30 with TRBJ2-2, with 9 bases identical to TRBD2. The CDR3 length is 14 residues. The ends lost 6 bases at V and 3 bases at J; junction bases unmatched: 5. The germline V gene has CDR1 GTSNPN and CDR2 SVGIG (reference sequence). The DNA of the CDR3 is TGTGCCTGCTTAGCGGGGGACTACACCGGGGAGCTGTTTTTT. This codes for CACLAGDYTGELFF.

The chain couples TRBV7-2 to TRBJ2-7, with 13 bases aligning to TRBD2. Germline V lookup: CDR1 SGHTA, CDR2 FQGNSA. The V and J ends lost 4 bases and 4 bases, in that order; junction bases with no gene match: 4. The CDR3 totals 15 residues. The CDR3 sequence: CASSWTSGGQYEQYF. DNA of the CDR3: TGTGCCAGCAGCTGGACTAGCGGGGGACAGTACGAGCAGTACTTC.

The chain couples TRBV6-1 to TRBJ1-5; D is perhaps TRBD1 (5 bases). V lost 3 bases and J lost 8, with 14 bases in between. The CDR3 extends over 14 amino acids. Germline V gene sequence: CDR1 MNHNS, CDR2 SASEGT. CDR3 protein: CASSDWGGKEPQHF. DNA for the CDR3: TGTGCCAGCAGTGATTGGGGGGGTAAGGAGCCCCAGCATTTT.

This chain uses TRBV5-8 with TRBJ1-5; 8 nucleotides match TRBD1. The ends lost 1 base at V and 1 base at J; junction bases unmatched: 4. This CDR3 has 16 residues. CDR1 SGHTS and CDR2 YDEGEE come from the germline V gene. CDR3 loop: CASSLPRTGSNQPQHF. CDR3 nucleotide sequence: TGTGCCAGCAGCTTGCCAAGGACAGGGAGCAATCAGCCCCAGCATTTT.

This rearrangement joins TRBV6-1 to TRBJ2-1, with D maybe TRBD1 (6 bases). V was shortened by 1 base and J by 7 bases, with 17 bases between the two germline ends. In germline, CDR1 is MNHNS, CDR2 SASEGT. CDR3 length equals 16 residues. CDR3 region: CASSEGGRWGWNEQFF. The DNA for the CDR3 is TGTGCCAGCAGTGAAGGGGGGCGTTGGGGTTGGAATGAGCAGTTCTTC.

The chain combines TRBV6-5 with TRBJ1-5; 7 positions agree with TRBD1. V shed 6 bases and J 5 bases; nucleotides not matched to a gene: 4. This CDR3 comprises 13 residues. Germline assignment: CDR1 MNHEY and CDR2 SVGAGI. The CDR3 sequence is CASRQGTDQPQHF. The CDR3 nucleotides read TGTGCCAGCAGACAGGGGACGGATCAGCCCCAGCATTTT.

The V gene is TRBV10-3, the J gene TRBJ2-1, with D possibly being TRBD2 (6 bases). Trimming took 0 bases from V and 6 from J, leaving 15 bases between them. CDR1 and CDR2 (germline): ENHRY, SYGVKD. The length of the CDR3 is 16 residues. CDR3 protein: CAISESSGYFGNEQFF. CDR3 bases: TGTGCCATCAGTGAGTCTAGCGGATACTTCGGCAATGAGCAGTTCTTC.

The V call is TRBV7-2, the J call TRBJ1-5; no definite D call. The ends were cut back, 1 base at V and 4 bases at J, with 8 bases in the middle. The germline V gene has CDR1 SGHTA and CDR2 FQGNSA. The CDR3 has 14 amino acids. The CDR3 DNA follows: TGTGCCAGCAGCTTAGGACTCCTTAATCAGCCCCAGCATTTT. This sequence encodes CASSLGLLNQPQHF.

This chain joins TRBV2 and TRBJ2-3, with 9 bases lining up with TRBD2. Germline CDR1 is SNHLY and CDR2 is FYNNEI. The V and J ends lost 11 bases and 5 bases, in that order; junction bases with no gene match: 11. The CDR3 covers 14 residues. CDR3 loop: CAGHRGGAIDTQYF. For the CDR3, the DNA is TGTGCCGGCCACCGCGGGGGGGCCATAGATACGCAGTATTTT.

The chain links TRBV9 to TRBJ1-4; maybe TRBD1 (5 bases). Germline assignment: CDR1 SGDLS and CDR2 YYNGEE. This CDR3 region has 15 residues. Deletions cut 4 bases from V and 3 bases from J, with 13 bases between. The CDR3 here is CASSPRQSPNEKLFF. For the CDR3, the DNA is TGTGCCAGCAGCCCCCGACAGAGCCCTAATGAAAAACTGTTTTTT.

The chain uses TRBV7-6 and TRBJ1-2, with 7 bases fitting TRBD1. Germline V gene lookup returns CDR1 SGHVS and CDR2 FNYEAQ. The CDR3 is made up of 13 amino acids. J lost 5 bases, V lost 5 bases, and 5 bases had no gene match. The CDR3 DNA is TGTGCCAGCAGCCACGGGACAGATTATGGCTACACCTTC. It codes for CASSHGTDYGYTF.

V is TRBV15 and J is TRBJ1-1; D might be TRBD1 (6 bases). Trimming pared 5 bases from V and 0 bases from J, leaving 16 bases between. Germline V CDR1 and CDR2: LNHNV, YYDKDF (reference sequence). CDR3 size: 16 residues. CDR3 loop: CATSYGQITLNTEAFF. Written as DNA, the CDR3 is TGTGCCACCAGCTACGGACAGATTACCTTGAACACTGAAGCTTTCTTT.

The genes are TRBV6-5 and TRBJ2-7; TRBD1 might be the D (6 bases). Germline CDR1 is MNHEY and CDR2 is SVGAGI. The CDR3 covers 13 residues. The V and J ends lost 5 bases and 2 bases respectively, with 10 bases between them. CDR3 DNA: TGTGCCAGCAGTCCCAGGGACACCTACGAGCAGTACTTC. Translated, it gives CASSPRDTYEQYF.

V is TRBV30 and J is TRBJ1-5, with 7 bases aligning to TRBD1. CDR3 size: 14 residues. V shed 4 bases, J shed 9 bases, and the junction held 12 bases outside the gene matches. Germline-derived CDR1 and CDR2 are GTSNPN and SVGIG (reference sequence). DNA of the CDR3: TGTGCCTGGACCCAAGACAGTAACAGGGGGCCCCAGCATTTT. Translating gives CAWTQDSNRGPQHF.

The rearrangement links TRBV7-2 to TRBJ1-1; no firm D call. V lost 4 bases and J 7 bases, leaving 10 bases between the germline ends. Germline CDR1 and CDR2: SGHTA and FQGNSA. The CDR3 consists of 12 residues. For the CDR3, the DNA is TGTGCCAGCAGCTCCGCCGGCGGTGAAGCTTTCTTT. Translated, it gives CASSSAGGEAFF.

The chain is built from TRBV6-1 and TRBJ1-5, with TRBD1 matching 8 bases. J gave up 6 bases and V 8 bases, and 12 bases lay outside the gene matches. Germline assignment: CDR1 MNHNS and CDR2 SASEGT. CDR3 length: 15 amino acids. In nucleotides, the CDR3 is TGTGCCAGCGGCAACAGACAGGGGCGAGGTCAGCCCCAGCATTTT. Translated: CASGNRQGRGQPQHF.

V usage is TRBV6-4 and J usage is TRBJ1-2; the D is unclear. The V gene lost 0 bases and the J gene lost 5 bases, with 7 bases spanning the gap. The V gene's germline CDR1 is MRHNA and CDR2 SNTAGT. The CDR3 extends over 13 amino acids. In DNA, the CDR3 is TGTGCCAGCAGTGACTCGACGGGTTATGGCTACACCTTC. It encodes CASSDSTGYGYTF.

The gene calls are TRBV5-4 and TRBJ1-1, with D uncertain. In germline, CDR1 is SGHNT, CDR2 YYREEE (reference sequence). Deletions cut 4 bases from V and 1 base from J, with 5 bases between. This CDR3 is 12 amino acids long. The CDR3 DNA is TGTGCCAGCAGCCCAGGGAACACTGAAGCTTTCTTT. Translation: CASSPGNTEAFF.

The chain carries TRBV7-2 and TRBJ2-1; 8 positions match TRBD2. Germline V lookup: CDR1 SGHTA, CDR2 FQGNSA. The trim removed 3 bases at V and 3 bases at J, leaving 7 bases unmatched. The CDR3 is made up of 16 amino acids. The DNA for the CDR3 is TGTGCCAGCAGCTTCCCGCGGGGGGCAGTCTACAATGAGCAGTTCTTC. The encoded protein is CASSFPRGAVYNEQFF.

This chain links TRBV7-9 with TRBJ1-2; D is unresolved. CDR1 and CDR2 (germline): SEHNR, FQNEAQ (reference sequence). The CDR3 totals 16 residues. V lost 1 base and J 6 bases, leaving 18 bases between the germline ends. The CDR3: CASSLGVSGRSDGYTF. In DNA form, the CDR3 reads TGTGCCAGCAGCTTAGGAGTTTCTGGGAGGTCCGATGGCTACACCTTC.

The chain has TRBV5-1 and TRBJ2-1; D is possibly TRBD1 (6 bases). This CDR3 is built from 14 residues. CDR1 is SGHRS, CDR2 YFSETQ, per germline. The germline V and J ends were trimmed by 0 bases and 6 bases, with 10 bases remaining between them. In DNA, the CDR3 is TGCGCCAGCAGCTTGGGTACAGGGCGCAATGAGCAGTTCTTC. Its protein is CASSLGTGRNEQFF.

The V gene is TRBV5-1, the J gene TRBJ2-1, with 10 positions matching TRBD2. The trim removed 4 bases at V and 6 bases at J, leaving 10 bases unmatched. Germline-derived CDR1 and CDR2 are SGHRS and YFSETQ. The CDR3 covers 16 residues. The CDR3 loop reads CASSALTSGNSNEQFF. The DNA for the CDR3 is TGCGCCAGCAGCGCGCTTACTAGCGGGAACTCCAATGAGCAGTTCTTC.

V usage is TRBV7-6 and J usage is TRBJ2-1; D is possibly TRBD2 (6 bases). Germline V gene data show CDR1 as SGHVS and CDR2 as FNYEAQ. Trimming took 3 bases from V and 0 from J, leaving 24 bases between them. The CDR3 loop spans 20 amino acids. The CDR3 loop reads CASSFWGRFRPGISYNEQFF. The CDR3 DNA sequence: TGTGCCAGCAGCTTTTGGGGGAGGTTCAGGCCGGGAATCTCCTACAATGAGCAGTTCTTC.

This clone was recorded once. The V call is TRBV5-1, the J call TRBJ2-7; maybe TRBD2 (6 bases). From germline, CDR1 is SGHRS and CDR2 YFSETQ. V shed 1 base and J shed 4 bases, with 15 bases lying between them. This CDR3 spans 15 amino acids. The CDR3 here is CASSLQGGRSYEQYF. CDR3 nucleotides: TGCGCCAGCAGCTTGCAGGGAGGTCGCAGTTACGAGCAGTACTTC.

This chain connects TRBV9 to TRBJ2-2; perhaps TRBD1 as D (6 bases). The CDR3 length is 14 residues. V was cut by 3 bases and J by 8 bases, with 14 bases left in between. Germline V gives CDR1 SGDLS, CDR2 YYNGEE. The CDR3 reads CASSAQGGSGELFF. DNA for the CDR3: TGTGCCAGCAGCGCTCAAGGGGGAAGTGGGGAGCTGTTTTTT. The complete variable domain, with remaining parts taken from reference TRBV9 and TRBJ2-2, reads DSGVTQTPKHLITATGQRVTLRCSPRSGDLSVYWYQQSLDQGLQFLIQYYNGEERAKGNILERFSAQQFPDLHSELNLSSLELGDSALYFCASSAQGGSGELFFGEGSRLTVL.